This T cell receptor (beta chain) appears in the sequencing data of a study of T-cell reconstitution after alpha-beta-depleted transplantation in children. Notes on this clonotype: What it binds is not known.

The authors prepared the TCRbeta library with unique molecular identifiers. TCRdb re-called the PCR reads through MiXCR, storing one row per CDR3 protein. The table lists about 830,000 distinct CDR3 sequences, about 15% of them singletons, with around 4.5% in the top ten. CDR1 is LNHDA and CDR2 is SQIVND in the germline V gene (reference sequence). CDR3 size: 17 residues. Losses at the gene ends were 6 bases for V and 4 bases for J; bases not matched to a gene: 17. General study findings and limits: Several patients had high TCRbeta diversity at day 60; it came from surviving recipient T cells and thymic progenitors. Newly generated T cells supplied most T-cell counts and diversity one year post-transplant.

The source of this sequence is a male patient aged 5 to 17 who had a stem cell transplant for acute lymphoblastic leukemia, so the T cells may come from the graft donor. The specimen was PBMCs, mostly from graft donor cells, collected 360 days after TCRalphabeta/CD19-depleted stem cell transplant. The chain has TRBV19 and TRBJ2-7; TRBD2 agrees at 8 bases. CDR3 amino acids: CASRTKNSGTASYEQYF. In DNA, the CDR3 is TGTGCCAGTAGGACTAAGAATAGCGGGACCGCTTCATACGAGCAGTACTTC.